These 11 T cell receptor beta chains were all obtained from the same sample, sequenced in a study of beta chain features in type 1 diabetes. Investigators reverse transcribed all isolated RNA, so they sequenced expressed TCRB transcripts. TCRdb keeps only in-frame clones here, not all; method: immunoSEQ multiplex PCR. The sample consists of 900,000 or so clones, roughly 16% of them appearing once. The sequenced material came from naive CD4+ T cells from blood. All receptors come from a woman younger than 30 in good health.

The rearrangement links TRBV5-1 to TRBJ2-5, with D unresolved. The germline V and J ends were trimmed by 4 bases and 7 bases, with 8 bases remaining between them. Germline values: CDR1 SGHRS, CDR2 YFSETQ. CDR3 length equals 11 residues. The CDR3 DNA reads TGCGCCAGCAGCATGGAAGGGACCCAGTACTTC. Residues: CASSMEGTQYF.

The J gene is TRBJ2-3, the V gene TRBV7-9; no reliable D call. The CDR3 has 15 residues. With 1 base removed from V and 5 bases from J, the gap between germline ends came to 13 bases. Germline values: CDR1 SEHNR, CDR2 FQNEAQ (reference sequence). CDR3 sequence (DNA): TGTGCCAGCAGCTTAGTCCCGGGCAGGCAAGATACGCAGTATTTT. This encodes CASSLVPGRQDTQYF.

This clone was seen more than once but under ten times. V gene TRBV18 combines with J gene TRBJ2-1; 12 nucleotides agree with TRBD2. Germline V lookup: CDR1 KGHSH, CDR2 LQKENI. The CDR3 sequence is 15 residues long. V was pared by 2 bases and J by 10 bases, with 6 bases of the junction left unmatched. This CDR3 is CASSPDLAGGSEQFF. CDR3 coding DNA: TGTGCCAGCTCACCAGACCTAGCGGGAGGGTCGGAGCAGTTCTTC. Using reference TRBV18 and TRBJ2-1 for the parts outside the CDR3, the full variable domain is NAGVMQNPRHLVRRRGQEARLRCSPMKGHSHVYWYRQLPEEGLKFMVYLQKENIIDESGMPKERFSAEFPKEGPSILRIQQVVRGDSAAYFCASSPDLAGGSEQFFGPGTRLTVL.

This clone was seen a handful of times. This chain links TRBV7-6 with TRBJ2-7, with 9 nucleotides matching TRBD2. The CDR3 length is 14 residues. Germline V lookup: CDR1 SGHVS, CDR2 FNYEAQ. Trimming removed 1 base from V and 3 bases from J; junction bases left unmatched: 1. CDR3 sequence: CASSLDSGSYEQYF. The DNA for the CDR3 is TGTGCCAGCAGCTTAGATAGCGGGAGCTACGAGCAGTACTTC.

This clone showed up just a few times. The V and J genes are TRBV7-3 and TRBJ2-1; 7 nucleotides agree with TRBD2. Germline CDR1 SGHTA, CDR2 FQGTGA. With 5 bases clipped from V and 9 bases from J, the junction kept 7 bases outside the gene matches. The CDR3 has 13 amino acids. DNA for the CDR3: TGTGCCAGCAGCCTCCACTTAGCGGGTGAGCAGTTCTTC. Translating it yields CASSLHLAGEQFF.

The CDR3 nucleotides read TGTGCCAGCTCACCGGTAGCGGGTAGCCAGAAGACCCAGTACTTC. Translated, it gives CASSPVAGSQKTQYF. The rearrangement links TRBV18 to TRBJ2-5; 7 bases agree with TRBD2. Germline V gene data show CDR1 as KGHSH and CDR2 as LQKENI. V lost 3 bases to trimming and J lost 6 bases; unmatched junction nucleotides: 10. This CDR3 is 15 amino acids long.

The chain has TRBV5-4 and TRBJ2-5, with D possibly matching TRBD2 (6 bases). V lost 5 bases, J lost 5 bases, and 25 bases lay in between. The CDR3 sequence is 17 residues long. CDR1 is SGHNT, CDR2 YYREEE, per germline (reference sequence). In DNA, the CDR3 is TGTGCCAGCAGGACGGGACTGTCAAATACTCGAGGGGAGACCCAGTACTTC. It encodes CASRTGLSNTRGETQYF.

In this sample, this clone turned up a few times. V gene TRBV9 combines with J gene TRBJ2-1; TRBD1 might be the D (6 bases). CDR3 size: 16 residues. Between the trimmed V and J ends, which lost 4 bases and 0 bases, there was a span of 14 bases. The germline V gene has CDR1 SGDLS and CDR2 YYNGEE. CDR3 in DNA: TGTGCCAGCAGCCAACGGGGACACAGCTCCTACAATGAGCAGTTCTTC. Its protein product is CASSQRGHSSYNEQFF.

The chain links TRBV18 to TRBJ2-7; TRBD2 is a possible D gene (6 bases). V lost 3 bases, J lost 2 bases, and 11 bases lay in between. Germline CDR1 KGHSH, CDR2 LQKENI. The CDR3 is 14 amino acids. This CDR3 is CASSPLADAYEQYF. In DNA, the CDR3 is TGTGCCAGCTCACCCTTAGCGGATGCCTACGAGCAGTACTTC.

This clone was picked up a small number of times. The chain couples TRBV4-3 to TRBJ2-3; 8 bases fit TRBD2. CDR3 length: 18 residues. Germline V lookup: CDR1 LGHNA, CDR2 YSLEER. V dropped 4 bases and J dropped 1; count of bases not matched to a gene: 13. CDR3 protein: CASSPRRGGRTGTDTQYF. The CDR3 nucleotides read TGCGCCAGCAGCCCCCGTCGAGGCGGGAGGACGGGCACAGATACGCAGTATTTT.

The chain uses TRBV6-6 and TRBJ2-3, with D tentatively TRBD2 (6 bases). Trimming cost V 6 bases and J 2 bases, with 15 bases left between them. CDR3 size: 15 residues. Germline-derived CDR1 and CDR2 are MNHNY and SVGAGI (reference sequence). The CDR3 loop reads CASSSTRAHTDTQYF. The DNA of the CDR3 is TGTGCCAGCAGCTCGACTAGGGCCCACACAGATACGCAGTATTTT.